This TCR beta chain was sequenced for a study of T cells in severe cutaneous drug reactions. General study points: A public TCRbeta CDR3 appeared in all seven CBZ-SJS/TEN blister samples, averaging roughly 13%.

As regards this clonotype: No antigen is known for it.

The patients sequenced had a carbamazepine-induced Stevens-Johnson syndrome or toxic epidermal necrolysis reaction. The iRepertoire multiplex PCR system with TCR subtype-specific primers built both bulk and single-cell libraries. Bulk TCR beta libraries came from multiplex PCR with V, D, J primers. Following a re-call of the multiplex PCR reads, TCRdb has one entry per CDR3 protein and lacks DNA. Its listing shows about 6,600 distinct CDR3 sequences. CDR1 is SGDLS and CDR2 is YYNGEE in the germline V gene. This CDR3 contains 13 residues. This TCR came from a human donor with toxic epidermal necrolysis, a severe cutaneous drug reaction. Sequencing was carried out using cells from a skin blister. The chain employs TRBV9 and TRBJ1-2. CDR3 residues: CASTGRDNYGYTF.